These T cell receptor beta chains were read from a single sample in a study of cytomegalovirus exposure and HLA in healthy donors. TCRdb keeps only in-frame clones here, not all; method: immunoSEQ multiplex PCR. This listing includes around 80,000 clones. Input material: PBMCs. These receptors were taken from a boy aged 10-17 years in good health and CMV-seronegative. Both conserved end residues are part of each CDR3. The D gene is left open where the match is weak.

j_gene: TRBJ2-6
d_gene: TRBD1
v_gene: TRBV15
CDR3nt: TGTGCCACCACCCACGACAGGGCTGGGGCCAACGTCCTGACTTTC
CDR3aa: CATTHDRAGANVLTF

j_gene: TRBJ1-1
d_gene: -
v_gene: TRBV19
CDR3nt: TGTGCCAGTAGTATCAGGGGTTCTATGAACACTGAAGCTTTCTTT
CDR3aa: CASSIRGSMNTEAFF

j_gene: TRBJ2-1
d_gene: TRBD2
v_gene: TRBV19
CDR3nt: TGTGCCAGTAGTGCAGCGGGAGGGGGACCCTACAATGAGCAGTTCTTC
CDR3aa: CASSAAGGGPYNEQFF

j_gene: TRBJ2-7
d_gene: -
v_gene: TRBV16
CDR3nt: TGTGCCAGCAGCCAATCAAGCGGGTGGGGGAACGAGCAGTACTTC
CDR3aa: CASSQSSGWGNEQYF

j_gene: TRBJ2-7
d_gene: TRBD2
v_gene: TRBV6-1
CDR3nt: TGTGCCAGCAGTGAAGGAGCGGGGGGGCCCTACGAGCAGTACTTC
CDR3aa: CASSEGAGGPYEQYF

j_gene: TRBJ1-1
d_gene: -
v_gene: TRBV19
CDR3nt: TGTGCCAGTAGTTTCGGACAGAACACTGAAGCTTTCTTT
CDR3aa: CASSFGQNTEAFF

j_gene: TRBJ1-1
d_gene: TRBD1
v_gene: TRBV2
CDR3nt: TGTGCCAGCAGTAGGGGACAGATGAACACTGAAGCTTTCTTT
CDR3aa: CASSRGQMNTEAFF

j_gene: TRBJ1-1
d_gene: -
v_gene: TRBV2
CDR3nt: TGTGCCAGCAGTCTCTCCAGGTCTGAAGCTTTCTTT
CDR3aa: CASSLSRSEAFF

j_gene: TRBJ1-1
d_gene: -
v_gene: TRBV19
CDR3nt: TGTGCCAGTAAGAGGGTGGGGTCTGAAGCTTTCTTT
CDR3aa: CASKRVGSEAFF

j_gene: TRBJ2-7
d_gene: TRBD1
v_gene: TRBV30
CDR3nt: TGTGCCTGGAGTGGCGGGACAGGGGCCTACGAGCAGTACTTC
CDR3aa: CAWSGGTGAYEQYF

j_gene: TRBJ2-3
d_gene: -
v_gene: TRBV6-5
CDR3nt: TGTGCCAGCAGTTACTCCTGGACAGGCACAGATACGCAGTATTTT
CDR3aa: CASSYSWTGTDTQYF